This is a list of T cell receptor beta chains from one sample in a study of blood T cell repertoires in COVID-19. Sequencing used immunoSEQ multiplex PCR; TCRdb keeps in-frame clones, though not all of them. The profile shows 250,000 or so clones, around nine tenths of them singletons. Sample: PBMCs or T cells enriched from blood (not recorded which). These receptors were taken from a woman aged 45-65 years who had recovered from COVID-19. Each CDR3 is given with its conserved first and last residue. Fields, in order: V gene, D gene, J gene, clone size, CDR3 protein, CDR3 DNA. A D gene is named only where the DNA matches it firmly. Expanded clones get a size class; other rows say once, few or many, or leave the size out.

V gene: TRBV4-1; D gene: TRBD2; J gene: TRBJ2-1; clone size: NA; CDR3 protein: CASSQGLAGGPGRNEQFF; CDR3 DNA: TGCGCCAGCAGCCAAGGGCTGGCGGGAGGGCCAGGCCGCAATGAGCAGTTCTTC
V gene: TRBV5-1; D gene: NA; J gene: TRBJ2-7; clone size: NA; CDR3 protein: CASSSRQAYWGSYEQYF; CDR3 DNA: TGCGCCAGCAGCTCGAGACAGGCATATTGGGGCTCCTACGAGCAGTACTTC
V gene: TRBV30; D gene: NA; J gene: TRBJ2-1; clone size: NA; CDR3 protein: CAWSTYNEQFF; CDR3 DNA: TGTGCCTGGAGCACCTACAATGAGCAGTTCTTC
V gene: TRBV7-8; D gene: TRBD1; J gene: TRBJ1-2; clone size: NA; CDR3 protein: CASSLALPGQPNYGYTF; CDR3 DNA: TGTGCCAGCAGCTTAGCCCTTCCGGGACAGCCGAATTATGGCTACACCTTC
V gene: TRBV5-1; D gene: TRBD1; J gene: TRBJ2-2; clone size: NA; CDR3 protein: CASSPQGQGRAGELFF; CDR3 DNA: TGCGCCAGCAGCCCACAGGGACAGGGTAGGGCCGGGGAGCTGTTTTTT
V gene: TRBV14; D gene: NA; J gene: TRBJ1-6; clone size: NA; CDR3 protein: CASSQDGGHSWYSPLHF; CDR3 DNA: TGTGCCAGCAGCCAAGATGGTGGGCACAGCTGGTATTCACCCCTCCACTTT
V gene: TRBV5-4; D gene: TRBD1; J gene: TRBJ1-3; clone size: NA; CDR3 protein: CASSSTGPGNTIYF; CDR3 DNA: TGTGCCAGCAGCTCGACAGGGCCTGGAAACACCATATATTTT
V gene: TRBV7-9; D gene: TRBD2; J gene: TRBJ2-7; clone size: NA; CDR3 protein: CASSPRDRTSGDYEQYF; CDR3 DNA: TGTGCCAGCAGCCCCCGGGACAGAACTAGCGGGGACTACGAGCAGTACTTC
V gene: TRBV5-5; D gene: TRBD1; J gene: TRBJ2-4; clone size: NA; CDR3 protein: CASSLVQGEAKNIQYF; CDR3 DNA: TGTGCCAGCAGCTTGGTACAGGGGGAGGCCAAAAACATTCAGTACTTC
V gene: TRBV13; D gene: TRBD1; J gene: TRBJ1-4; clone size: NA; CDR3 protein: CASSLGQSNEKLFF; CDR3 DNA: TGTGCCAGCAGCTTGGGACAGTCTAATGAAAAACTGTTTTTT
V gene: TRBV7-7; D gene: NA; J gene: TRBJ2-6; clone size: NA; CDR3 protein: CASSLAASAPISGANVLTF; CDR3 DNA: TGTGCTAGCAGCTTAGCTGCTAGCGCACCGATCTCTGGGGCCAACGTCCTGACTTTC
V gene: TRBV28; D gene: NA; J gene: TRBJ1-1; clone size: NA; CDR3 protein: CASSRGGGQTEAFF; CDR3 DNA: TGTGCCAGCAGCCGAGGGGGGGGCCAGACTGAAGCTTTCTTT
V gene: TRBV9; D gene: NA; J gene: TRBJ1-3; clone size: NA; CDR3 protein: CASSPRPGQGNTIYF; CDR3 DNA: TGTGCCAGCAGCCCCCGCCCGGGACAAGGAAACACCATATATTTT
V gene: TRBV18; D gene: NA; J gene: TRBJ1-1; clone size: NA; CDR3 protein: CASSEGRGATEAFF; CDR3 DNA: TGTGCCAGCTCAGAAGGCAGGGGAGCGACTGAAGCTTTCTTT
V gene: TRBV5-1; D gene: NA; J gene: TRBJ2-1; clone size: once; CDR3 protein: CASSLGASGSEQFF; CDR3 DNA: TGCGCCAGCAGCTTGGGGGCGAGTGGTAGTGAGCAGTTCTTC
V gene: TRBV12-1; D gene: NA; J gene: TRBJ2-5; clone size: once; CDR3 protein: CASRQGGDGETQYF; CDR3 DNA: TGTGCCAGCCGTCAGGGCGGGGATGGGGAGACCCAGTACTTC
V gene: TRBV12-3/TRBV12-4; D gene: TRBD1; J gene: TRBJ2-5; clone size: once; CDR3 protein: CASSRQGRETQYF; CDR3 DNA: TGTGCCAGCAGTCGACAGGGGCGCGAGACCCAGTACTTC
V gene: TRBV27; D gene: NA; J gene: TRBJ1-5; clone size: NA; CDR3 protein: CASSFNPPQGHNQPQHF; CDR3 DNA: TGTGCCAGCAGTTTTAACCCGCCACAGGGCCACAATCAGCCCCAGCATTTT
V gene: TRBV5-5; D gene: NA; J gene: TRBJ2-1; clone size: NA; CDR3 protein: CASSQVTGSWFF; CDR3 DNA: TGTGCCAGCAGCCAAGTAACAGGTAGTTGGTTCTTC
V gene: TRBV6-2/TRBV6-3; D gene: NA; J gene: TRBJ2-1; clone size: once; CDR3 protein: CASSHVGQWASYNEQFF; CDR3 DNA: TGTGCCAGCAGTCACGTGGGGCAGTGGGCCTCCTACAATGAGCAGTTCTTC
V gene: TRBV2; D gene: TRBD2; J gene: TRBJ2-1; clone size: once; CDR3 protein: CASSKGLAGGNEQFF; CDR3 DNA: TGTGCCAGCAGTAAGGGACTAGCGGGTGGTAATGAGCAGTTCTTC
V gene: TRBV19; D gene: NA; J gene: TRBJ1-2; clone size: NA; CDR3 protein: CASSWADYGYTF; CDR3 DNA: TGTGCCAGTAGTTGGGCAGACTATGGCTACACCTTC
V gene: TRBV6-2/TRBV6-3; D gene: NA; J gene: TRBJ2-5; clone size: NA; CDR3 protein: CASSYSSTSQETQYF; CDR3 DNA: TGTGCCAGCAGTTACTCCTCGACAAGCCAAGAGACCCAGTACTTC
V gene: TRBV5-5; D gene: NA; J gene: TRBJ1-3; clone size: NA; CDR3 protein: CASSHTSGSGNTIYF; CDR3 DNA: TGTGCCAGCAGTCATACATCGGGGTCCGGAAACACCATATATTTT
V gene: TRBV29-1; D gene: NA; J gene: TRBJ1-1; clone size: NA; CDR3 protein: CSVDPGVHTEAFF; CDR3 DNA: TGCAGCGTAGACCCGGGGGTGCACACTGAAGCTTTCTTT
V gene: TRBV3-1/TRBV3-2; D gene: NA; J gene: TRBJ1-3; clone size: few; CDR3 protein: CASSQDGRAIYF; CDR3 DNA: TGTGCCAGCAGCCAAGACGGGCGGGCCATATATTTT
V gene: TRBV3-1/TRBV3-2; D gene: NA; J gene: TRBJ1-6; clone size: once; CDR3 protein: CASSQWDTDNSPLHF; CDR3 DNA: TGTGCCAGCAGCCAATGGGACACTGATAATTCACCCCTCCACTTT
V gene: TRBV19; D gene: NA; J gene: TRBJ2-3; clone size: NA; CDR3 protein: CASSKSGVGTDTQYF; CDR3 DNA: TGTGCCAGTAGTAAATCCGGGGTTGGCACAGATACGCAGTATTTT
V gene: TRBV20-1; D gene: NA; J gene: TRBJ2-1; clone size: NA; CDR3 protein: CSASSYDEQFF; CDR3 DNA: TGCAGTGCTAGTTCCTACGATGAGCAGTTCTTC
V gene: TRBV3-1/TRBV3-2; D gene: NA; J gene: TRBJ2-1; clone size: NA; CDR3 protein: CASSRAGYYNEQFF; CDR3 DNA: TGTGCCAGCAGCCGAGCGGGTTACTACAATGAGCAGTTCTTC
V gene: TRBV28; D gene: NA; J gene: TRBJ1-1; clone size: NA; CDR3 protein: CASSFAQGTAFF; CDR3 DNA: TGTGCCAGCAGTTTTGCCCAGGGGACGGCTTTCTTT
V gene: TRBV2; D gene: TRBD2; J gene: TRBJ2-2; clone size: NA; CDR3 protein: CASSETSHTGELFF; CDR3 DNA: TGTGCCAGCAGTGAGACTAGCCATACCGGGGAGCTGTTTTTT
V gene: TRBV30; D gene: TRBD1; J gene: TRBJ1-5; clone size: NA; CDR3 protein: CAWDAGQGSNQPQHF; CDR3 DNA: TGTGCCTGGGACGCGGGACAGGGTAGCAATCAGCCCCAGCATTTT
V gene: TRBV5-1; D gene: TRBD1; J gene: TRBJ1-4; clone size: NA; CDR3 protein: CASSLQGVREKLFF; CDR3 DNA: TGCGCCAGCAGCCTTCAGGGGGTGCGTGAAAAACTGTTTTTT
V gene: TRBV13; D gene: TRBD2; J gene: TRBJ2-3; clone size: NA; CDR3 protein: CASSLREGLVDTQYF; CDR3 DNA: TGTGCCAGCAGCTTAAGGGAGGGCCTGGTAGATACGCAGTATTTT
V gene: TRBV3-1/TRBV3-2; D gene: NA; J gene: TRBJ2-7; clone size: NA; CDR3 protein: CASSHAGTTYEQYF; CDR3 DNA: TGTGCCAGCAGCCATGCCGGGACAACCTACGAGCAGTACTTC
V gene: TRBV19; D gene: TRBD2; J gene: TRBJ2-2; clone size: NA; CDR3 protein: CASSIAVGGPKIGELFF; CDR3 DNA: TGTGCCAGTAGTATTGCTGTGGGAGGGCCCAAAATCGGGGAGCTGTTTTTT